Here is one TCR beta chain with its context. Its antigen is not identified. The entry originates in a study of T cell responses to AZD1222 COVID-19 vaccine. Overall study findings and caveats: The study found vaccine-associated CD4 TCRs spanning spike, dominant at 160-218 and 743-854.

The protocol was immunoSEQ multiplex PCR, while the TCRdb copy is restricted to in-frame clones and leaves out a portion. The table includes more than 95,000 clones, roughly 85% detected once. The V gene lost 1 base and the J gene lost 7 bases, with 7 bases spanning the gap. Germline V gene lookup returns CDR1 SGHDN and CDR2 FVKESK. This CDR3 has 12 amino acids. The sample in question was peripheral blood, obtained 28 days after the second AZD1222 dose. The TCR sequence derives from an adult who received the AZD1222 COVID-19 vaccine. The chain employs TRBV14 and TRBJ1-2; unclear D gene. The CDR3 is CASSQVEGGYTF. CDR3 in DNA: TGTGCCAGCAGCCAAGTAGAGGGTGGCTACACCTTC. Complete variable domain (other parts from reference TRBV14 and TRBJ1-2): EAGVTQFPSHSVIEKGQTVTLRCDPISGHDNLYWYRRVMGKEIKFLLHFVKESKQDESGMPNNRFLAERTGGTYSTLKVQPAELEDSGVYFCASSQVEGGYTFGSGTRLTVV.